The 7 T cell receptor beta chains below come from one sample, sequenced in a study of blood T cell repertoires in COVID-19. Clones were sequenced by immunoSEQ multiplex PCR, and TCRdb holds only the in-frame ones, with some missing. The sample contains tens of thousands of clones, over 60% of which appear only once. Sequencing was performed on peripheral blood. Receptors were obtained from a human donor in a cohort sampled during active COVID-19.

This chain uses TRBV2 with TRBJ2-2; D is unclear. The CDR3 runs 12 residues. Germline CDR1 SNHLY, CDR2 FYNNEI. Trimming cost V 7 bases and J 6 bases, with 9 bases left between them. CDR3 nucleotides: TGTGCCAGCACCCCCTATCCCGGGGAGCTGTTTTTT. Translation: CASTPYPGELFF.

The V gene is TRBV27, the J gene TRBJ1-2; the D is unclear. The CDR3 covers 12 residues. V was trimmed by 9 bases and J by 4 bases, leaving 12 bases between them. Germline lookup yields CDR1 MNHEY and CDR2 SMNVEV (reference sequence). The chain's CDR3 is CASPGSFYGYTF. In DNA form, the CDR3 reads TGTGCCAGTCCCGGGTCTTTCTATGGCTACACCTTC.

V and J are TRBV28 and TRBJ2-1; 11 positions match TRBD1. The CDR3 totals 15 residues. Germline loops: CDR1 MDHEN, CDR2 SYDVKM. The J segment lost 6 bases and the V segment lost 2 bases, leaving 3 bases of the junction unmatched. The CDR3 loop reads CASSLIGTGGNEQFF. In DNA form, the CDR3 reads TGTGCCAGCAGTTTAATCGGGACAGGGGGCAATGAGCAGTTCTTC. Full variable domain (missing parts from reference TRBV28 and TRBJ2-1): DVKVTQSSRYLVKRTGEKVFLECVQDMDHENMFWYRQDPGLGLRLIYFSYDVKMKEKGDIPEGYSVSREKKERFSLILESASTNQTSMYLCASSLIGTGGNEQFFGPGTRLTVL.

In its sample, this clone was seen once. V and J are TRBV20-1 and TRBJ2-7, with 7 bases fitting TRBD2. Germline V CDR1 and CDR2: DFQATT, SNEGSKA (reference sequence). The V segment lost 3 bases and the J segment 2 bases; nucleotides outside the gene matches: 4. The CDR3 consists of 13 residues. The CDR3 reads CSASVGGTYEQYF. CDR3 sequence (DNA): TGCAGTGCTAGTGTCGGGGGGACCTACGAGCAGTACTTC.

The chain couples TRBV4-2 to TRBJ2-7, with D perhaps TRBD2 (5 bases). V gave up 0 bases and J gave up 7 bases, with 13 bases separating them. Looked up from germline, CDR1 is LGHNA and CDR2 is YNFKEQ. This CDR3 region has 14 residues. The CDR3: CASSQDRRSGEQYF. The CDR3 DNA sequence: TGTGCCAGCAGCCAAGATCGCCGTTCGGGGGAGCAGTACTTC.

This rearrangement joins TRBV13 to TRBJ2-3; 13 bases agree with TRBD2. The germline V gene has CDR1 PRHDT and CDR2 FYEKMQ (reference sequence). Trimming cost V 5 bases and J 6 bases; bases outside gene matches: 8. The CDR3 extends over 16 amino acids. Written as DNA, the CDR3 is TGTGCCAGCAGCGAACGGACTAGCGGGAGAGCGGATACGCAGTATTTT. Amino acids: CASSERTSGRADTQYF.

This clone was seen only a few times. V gene TRBV30 combines with J gene TRBJ1-5, with D possibly matching TRBD1 (5 bases). The V end was cut by 2 bases, the J end by 6 bases, with 11 bases between. Germline V CDR1 and CDR2: GTSNPN, SVGIG (reference sequence). The CDR3 consists of 13 residues. CDR3 DNA: TGTGCCTGGAGTCCGGAAGGGGCTCAGCCCCAGCATTTT. It encodes CAWSPEGAQPQHF.